What follows are 25 T cell receptor beta chains derived from one specimen sequenced in a study of T cell repertoires in cytomegalovirus infection. Antigen specificity for these receptors is unknown. TCRdb used MiXCR to reprocess the reads, holding one entry per CDR3 protein. There are 250,000 to 300,000 distinct CDR3 sequences in the sample; roughly 21% occur only once, and 15% to 20% lies in the top ten. Sequencing used cultured PBMCs, obtained from culture after CMV antigen stimulation. The source of these receptors is a human donor in good health (CMV status not recorded). Some clones in this sample may be carry-over from other donors' samples.

In this sample, this clonotype turned up a few times. The rearrangement uses TRBV6-1 and TRBJ2-7; D gene uncertain. The CDR3 spans 12 residues. Looked up from germline, CDR1 is MNHNS and CDR2 is SASEGT. Deletions cut 7 bases from V and 3 bases from J, with 10 bases between. The chain's CDR3 is CASTAEIYEQYF. CDR3 nucleotide sequence: TGTGCCAGCACGGCGGAAATCTACGAGCAGTACTTC.

This clonotype has just a few counts. V usage is TRBV2 and J usage is TRBJ2-7, with a weak D call TRBD1 (6 bases). This CDR3 comprises 15 residues. Trimming left V 6 bases short and J 2 bases short, with 17 bases between. The germline V gene encodes CDR1 SNHLY and CDR2 FYNNEI. CDR3 residues: CASRVSRQDPYEQYV. The CDR3 DNA reads as TGTGCCAGCAGGGTCTCCAGACAGGACCCCTACGAGCAGTACGTC.

The chain joins TRBV27 to TRBJ2-6; either TRBD1 or TRBD2 may supply D (5 bases each). This CDR3 comprises 16 residues. Germline values: CDR1 MNHEY, CDR2 SMNVEV (reference sequence). V was clipped by 3 bases and J by 0 bases, with 9 bases between them. In DNA, the CDR3 is TGTGCCAGCAGTTTCGCAGGGACCTCTGGGGCCAACGTCCTGACTTTC. Protein product: CASSFAGTSGANVLTF.

This clonotype was observed many times. The chain joins TRBV7-9 to TRBJ2-1; TRBD2 matches at 14 bases. Trimming cost V 2 bases and J 8 bases; bases outside gene matches: 5. Germline V gives CDR1 SEHNR, CDR2 FQNEAQ (reference sequence). The CDR3 is 16 residues long. The CDR3, as DNA: TGTGCCAGCAGCTTATCGACTAGCGGGAGGGCGGATGAGCAGTTCTTC. Translating gives CASSLSTSGRADEQFF.

The chain combines TRBV19 with TRBJ1-2, with unresolved D. This CDR3 has 13 residues. Germline CDR1 is LNHDA and CDR2 is SQIVND (reference sequence). V was clipped by 5 bases and J by 7 bases, with 14 bases between them. The CDR3 DNA is TGTGCCAGTAGTCTGTCGGAGAGTAGTGGCTACACCTTC. This sequence encodes CASSLSESSGYTF.

This clonotype has ten or more counts. V and J are TRBV12-3 or TRBV12-4 and TRBJ2-3; 7 nucleotides match TRBD1. With V trimmed by 5 bases and J by 11 bases, 7 bases remained unmatched. This CDR3 region has 12 residues. This chain's CDR3 is CASSGGNRGQYF. CDR3 sequence (DNA): TGTGCCAGCAGTGGCGGAAACAGGGGGCAGTATTTT.

This clonotype was seen only a few times. V and J are TRBV6-6 and TRBJ2-7, with 10 bases matching TRBD2. Per the germline V gene, CDR1 is MNHNY and CDR2 is SVGAGI (reference sequence). The CDR3 spans 19 residues. V lost 2 bases to trimming and J lost 3 bases; unmatched junction nucleotides: 16. CDR3 nucleotide sequence: TGTGCCAGCAGTTACAACCCCCCCAACAAACTAGCGGGATTCTACGAGCAGTACTTC. It is translated as CASSYNPPNKLAGFYEQYF.

V gene TRBV12-3 or TRBV12-4 combines with J gene TRBJ1-4; TRBD1 is a possible D gene (5 bases). The CDR3 length is 13 residues. Trimming cost V 5 bases and J 6 bases, with 10 bases left between them. CDR3 bases: TGTGCCAGCAGTCGCATGGGGGATGAAAAACTGTTTTTT. The encoded protein is CASSRMGDEKLFF.

This clonotype appeared many times. This chain links TRBV19 with TRBJ2-2, with D perhaps matching TRBD2 (5 bases). The V end was cut by 5 bases, the J end by 1 base, with 11 bases between. The germline V gene has CDR1 LNHDA and CDR2 SQIVND (reference sequence). This CDR3 contains 15 residues. The chain's CDR3 is CASSYGIVNTGELFF. CDR3 DNA: TGTGCCAGTAGTTACGGGATAGTGAACACCGGGGAGCTGTTTTTT. Looking up the rest from reference TRBV19 and TRBJ2-2 gives the full variable domain: DGGITQSPKYLFRKEGQNVTLSCEQNLNHDAMYWYRQDPGQGLRLIYYSQIVNDFQKGDIAEGYSVSREKKESFPLTVTSAQKNPTAFYLCASSYGIVNTGELFFGEGSRLTVL.

This sequence joins TRBV4-1 and TRBJ2-1; perhaps TRBD2 as D (5 bases). The CDR3 contains 15 residues. The germline gives CDR1 MGHRA, CDR2 YSYEKL. V lost 0 bases, J lost 2 bases, and 8 bases lay in between. CDR3 protein: CASSQDTGTYNEQFF. CDR3 coding DNA: TGCGCCAGCAGCCAAGATACGGGGACCTACAATGAGCAGTTCTTC.

This clonotype was seen ten or more times. The J gene is TRBJ2-1, the V gene TRBV12-3 or TRBV12-4, with D possibly TRBD2 on 7 matching bases. The CDR3 runs to 16 residues. Between the trimmed V and J ends, which lost 1 base and 5 bases, there was a span of 15 bases. CDR3 loop: CASSLVSGGLNNEQFF. The CDR3 DNA follows: TGTGCCAGCAGTTTAGTCTCCGGGGGGCTGAACAATGAGCAGTTCTTC.

V gene TRBV5-1 combines with J gene TRBJ2-7; TRBD1 matches 8 bases. This CDR3 is built from 14 residues. Looked up from germline, CDR1 is SGHRS and CDR2 is YFSETQ. The CDR3 loop reads CASSSGQVGYEQYV. In DNA, the CDR3 is TGTGCCAGCAGCTCGGGACAGGTCGGCTACGAGCAGTACGTC.

This clonotype was seen more than once but under ten times. This chain joins TRBV6-2 or TRBV6-3 and TRBJ1-4; 9 bases align to TRBD1. With 4 bases clipped from V and 7 bases from J, the junction kept 7 bases outside the gene matches. The V gene's germline CDR1 is MNHEY and CDR2 SVGEGT. This CDR3 spans 15 amino acids. For the CDR3, the DNA is TGTGCCAGCAGTTTGTCACCGGGACAGGGTGAAAAACTGTTTTTT. Encoded protein: CASSLSPGQGEKLFF.

In its sample, this clonotype was seen many times. V is TRBV7-7 and J is TRBJ2-3; TRBD2 agrees at 10 bases. The J segment lost 6 bases and the V segment lost 10 bases, leaving 13 bases of the junction unmatched. CDR1 is SSHAT and CDR2 is FNYEAQ in the germline V gene (reference sequence). The CDR3 is 15 residues long. The CDR3 spells CANPRLAGLGDTQYF. The CDR3 DNA reads as TGTGCCAACCCTAGACTAGCGGGCCTCGGGGATACGCAGTATTTT.

CDR3 amino acids: CASSPLGSSYGYTF. As DNA, the CDR3 is TGTGCCAGCAGTCCCCTGGGGAGCAGCTATGGCTACACCTTC. The J gene is TRBJ1-2, the V gene TRBV27, with no clear D. Trimming left V 5 bases short and J 4 bases short, with 14 bases between. CDR3 size: 14 residues. Germline loops: CDR1 MNHEY, CDR2 SMNVEV (reference sequence).

The V and J genes are TRBV7-9 and TRBJ1-2; no firm D call. This CDR3 spans 12 amino acids. V lost 5 bases to trimming and J lost 5 bases, with 9 bases between them. Germline V CDR1 and CDR2: SEHNR, FQNEAQ (reference sequence). CDR3 sequence reads: CASSTPGYGYTF. The CDR3 nucleotides are TGTGCCAGCAGCACCCCGGGATATGGCTACACCTTC. Using reference TRBV7-9 and TRBJ1-2 for the parts outside the CDR3, the full variable domain is DTGVSQNPRHKITKRGQNVTFRCDPISEHNRLYWYRQTLGQGPEFLTYFQNEAQLEKSRLLSDRFSAERPKGSFSTLEIQRTEQGDSAMYLCASSTPGYGYTFGSGTRLTVV.

In its sample, this clonotype was seen a few times. The chain links TRBV12-3 or TRBV12-4 to TRBJ2-3; D call uncertain. This CDR3 is built from 14 residues. V lost 4 bases to trimming and J lost 3 bases, with 11 bases between them. The CDR3 DNA follows: TGTGCCAGCAGTTCGAAACTCGGGACAGATACGCAGTATTTT. Residues: CASSSKLGTDTQYF.

This clonotype was seen only a few times. The chain links TRBV19 to TRBJ1-5; 7 nucleotides match TRBD1. Germline CDR1 is LNHDA and CDR2 is SQIVND (reference sequence). V lost 5 bases to trimming and J lost 5 bases; unmatched junction nucleotides: 3. The CDR3 has 13 residues. The CDR3, as DNA: TGTGCCAGTAGTGACAGGGTGGATCAGCCCCAGCATTTT. Protein: CASSDRVDQPQHF.

This clonotype has at least ten counts. The rearrangement links TRBV19 to TRBJ1-2, with D tentatively TRBD1 (5 bases). Looked up from germline, CDR1 is LNHDA and CDR2 is SQIVND (reference sequence). The length of the CDR3 is 16 residues. V was pared by 4 bases and J by 8 bases, with 23 bases between. This chain's CDR3 is CASSTTGTAKSQGYTF. The DNA of the CDR3 is TGTGCCAGTAGTACTACTGGGACTGCCAAGTCTCAAGGCTACACCTTC.

This clonotype was observed at least ten times. The rearrangement links TRBV6-1 to TRBJ2-7, with 7 bases identical to TRBD1. Germline-derived CDR1 and CDR2 are MNHNS and SASEGT. V shed 2 bases and J 6 bases; nucleotides not matched to a gene: 10. The CDR3 has 15 residues. CDR3 region: CASSEIGTGAAEQYV. The CDR3, as DNA: TGTGCCAGCAGTGAAATTGGAACAGGGGCGGCCGAGCAGTACGTC.

This clonotype occurred a few times. This chain connects TRBV10-1 to TRBJ2-3; D is possibly TRBD2 (5 bases). The germline gives CDR1 WNHNN, CDR2 SYGVQD (reference sequence). Deletions cut 4 bases from V and 11 bases from J, with 19 bases between. This CDR3 comprises 14 residues. The CDR3 spells CASSASPAATRQYF. The CDR3 nucleotides are TGCGCCAGCAGTGCCAGTCCAGCCGCAACTAGGCAGTATTTT.

The genes are TRBV12-3 or TRBV12-4 and TRBJ2-6, with 9 bases identical to TRBD1. V lost 4 bases, J lost 0 bases, and 10 bases stayed unmatched. CDR3 length: 19 amino acids. As DNA, the CDR3 is TGTGCCAGCAGTTCAAGACTGGACAGGGGTAGCTCTGGGGCCAACGTCCTGACTTTC. This codes for CASSSRLDRGSSGANVLTF.

As concerns this clonotype: This CDR3 fails to terminate in the conserved phenylalanine or tryptophan, so it likely reflects a read error. The chain has TRBV7-2 and TRBJ2-5; the D gene is possibly TRBD2 (5 bases). Germline V gene data show CDR1 as SGHTA and CDR2 as FQGNSA. V was clipped by 1 base and J by 4 bases, with 10 bases between them. The CDR3 extends over 14 amino acids. This CDR3 reads CASSLGLGRETQYY. CDR3 nucleotides: TGTGCCAGCAGCTTAGGGCTAGGGAGAGAGACCCAGTACTAC.

This clonotype has more than one count but fewer than ten. One junction end disagrees with the germline gene, perhaps due to a read error. This chain's CDR3 is CASSLTRRDTQYF. CDR3 nucleotide sequence: TGTGCCAGCAGCCTAACTAGGCGCGATACGCAGTATTTT. This rearrangement joins TRBV7-3 to TRBJ2-3, with D possibly matching TRBD2 (5 bases). CDR3 size: 13 residues. Germline V CDR1 and CDR2: SGHTA, FQGTGA.

Only a few counts were recorded for this clonotype. The CDR3, as DNA: TGTGCCAGTAGTCCTAGCGGGATTAACACAGATACGCAGTATTTT. Translated: CASSPSGINTDTQYF. V is TRBV19 and J is TRBJ2-3, with TRBD2 identical over 9 bases. Unmatched junction bases numbered 5, after V lost 5 bases and J lost 2 bases. The CDR3 spans 15 residues. Germline V gene sequence: CDR1 LNHDA, CDR2 SQIVND (reference sequence).